This T cell receptor (beta chain) was identified during a study of blood T cells in healthy people across ages. General study findings and limits: Versus aged donors, long-lived donors had higher diversity and more naive CD4+ cells. When one million T cells were used, diversity estimates were thought to be underestimates.

This clonotype was observed a few times. Its cognate antigen is unknown. Isolated PBMCs totaled at least 6 million in each sample. Next came a second PCR, run for roughly 6 to 11 cycles, which used a sample-barcoded 5' primer along with a J-beta primer mix. Each cDNA was tagged by a template-switch adaptor containing 12 random nucleotides. Each CDR3 protein is one row after TCRdb ran MiXCR on the 5' RACE reads. Of over a million distinct CDR3 sequences listed, 35% to 45% are singletons. The receptor was isolated from a woman aged 18 to 35 in good health. Sequencing input: blood.

CDR3 protein: CASSLQDRETQYF. CDR3 bases: TGTGCCAGCAGCTTGCAAGACCGGGAGACCCAGTACTTC. The rearrangement uses TRBV5-6 and TRBJ2-5; D is ambiguous. Germline lookup yields CDR1 SGHDT and CDR2 YYEEEE. The CDR3 runs 13 residues. V was clipped by 1 base and J by 5 bases, with 9 bases between them. Full variable domain (outside the CDR3, taken from reference TRBV5-6 and TRBJ2-5): DAGVTQSPTHLIKTRGQQVTLRCSPKSGHDTVSWYQQALGQGPQFIFQYYEEEERQRGNFPDRFSGHQFPNYSSELNVNALLLGDSALYLCASSLQDRETQYFGPGTRLLVL.